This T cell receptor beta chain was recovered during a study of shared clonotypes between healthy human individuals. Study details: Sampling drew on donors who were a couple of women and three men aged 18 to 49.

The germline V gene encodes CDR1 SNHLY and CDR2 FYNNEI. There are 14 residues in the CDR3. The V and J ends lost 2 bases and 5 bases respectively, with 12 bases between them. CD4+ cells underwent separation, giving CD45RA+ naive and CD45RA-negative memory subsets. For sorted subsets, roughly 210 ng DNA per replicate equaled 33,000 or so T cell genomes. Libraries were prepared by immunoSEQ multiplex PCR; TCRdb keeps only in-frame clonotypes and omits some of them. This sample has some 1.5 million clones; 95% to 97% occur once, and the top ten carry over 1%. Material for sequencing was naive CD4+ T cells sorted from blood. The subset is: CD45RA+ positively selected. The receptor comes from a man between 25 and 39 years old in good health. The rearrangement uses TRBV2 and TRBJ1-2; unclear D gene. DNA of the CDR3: TGTGCCAGCAGTGAACAAACCCCCCTTTATGGCTACACCTTC. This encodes CASSEQTPLYGYTF.